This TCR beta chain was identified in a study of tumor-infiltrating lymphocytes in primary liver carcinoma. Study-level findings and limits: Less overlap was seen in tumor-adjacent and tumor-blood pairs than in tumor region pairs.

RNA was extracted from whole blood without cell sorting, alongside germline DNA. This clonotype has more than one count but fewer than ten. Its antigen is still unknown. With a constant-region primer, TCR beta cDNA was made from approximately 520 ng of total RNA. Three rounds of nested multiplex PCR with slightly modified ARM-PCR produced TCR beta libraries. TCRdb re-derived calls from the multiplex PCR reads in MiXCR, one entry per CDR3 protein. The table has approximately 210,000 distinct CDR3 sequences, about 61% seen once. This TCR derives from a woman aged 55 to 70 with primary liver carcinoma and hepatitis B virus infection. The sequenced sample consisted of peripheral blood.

The CDR3 DNA reads TGTGCCTGGGTTCTAGCGGGAGGAGTTACGCAGTATTTT. This encodes CAWVLAGGVTQYF. The chain joins TRBV30 to TRBJ2-3; 11 nucleotides match TRBD2. Germline CDR1 GTSNPN, CDR2 SVGIG (reference sequence). The CDR3 extends over 13 amino acids. The V segment lost 5 bases and the J segment 8 bases; nucleotides outside the gene matches: 6.